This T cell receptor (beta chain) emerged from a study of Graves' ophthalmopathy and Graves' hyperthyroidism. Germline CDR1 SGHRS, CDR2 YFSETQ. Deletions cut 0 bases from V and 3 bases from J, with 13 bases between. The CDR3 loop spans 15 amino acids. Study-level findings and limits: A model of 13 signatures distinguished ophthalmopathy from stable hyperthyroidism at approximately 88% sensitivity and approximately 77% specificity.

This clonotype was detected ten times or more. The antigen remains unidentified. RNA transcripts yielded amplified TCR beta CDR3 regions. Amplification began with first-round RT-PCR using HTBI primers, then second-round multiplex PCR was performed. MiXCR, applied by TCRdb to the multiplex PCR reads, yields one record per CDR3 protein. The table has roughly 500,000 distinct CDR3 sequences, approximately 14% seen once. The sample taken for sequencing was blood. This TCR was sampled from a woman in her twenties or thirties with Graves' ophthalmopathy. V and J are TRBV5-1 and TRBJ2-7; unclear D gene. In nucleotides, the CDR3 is TGCGCCAGCAGCTTGGTCGTGGGGTCGGACTACGAGCAGTACTTC. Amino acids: CASSLVVGSDYEQYF.